The T cell receptor (beta chain) described here comes from a study of control samples from healthy donors and cancer patients. This clone occurred once. Sequenced by immunoSEQ multiplex PCR; TCRdb stores in-frame clones only, minus some. The repertoire holds more than 95,000 clones, approximately 93% seen once, with 8% to 9.5% in the top ten. V lost 2 bases, J lost 9 bases, and 7 bases stayed unmatched. The length of the CDR3 is 15 residues. From germline, CDR1 is MNHEY and CDR2 SMNVEV (reference sequence). The material sequenced was blood. The chain carries TRBV27 and TRBJ2-1; TRBD2 agrees at 10 bases. This receptor was identified in a man in his late teens or twenties in good health. CDR3 coding DNA: TGTGCCAGCAGTTTAAGGCTAGCGGGAGAGACTGAGCAGTTCTTC. This sequence encodes CASSLRLAGETEQFF.